This TCR beta chain is drawn from a study of T cells in Graves' hyperthyroidism and ophthalmopathy. For this clonotype: Its antigen is not known.

The CDR3 has 14 residues. CDR1 MGHRA and CDR2 YSYEKL come from the germline V gene. V lost 0 bases and J 3 bases, leaving 7 bases between the germline ends. Study-level results: The model forecast ophthalmopathy, anticipating it by a median around 6.5 months before onset.

Uncontrolled infection, other autoimmune disease, pregnancy or lactation barred patients from enrollment. Clinical symptoms, serum thyroxine and TRAb, thyroid ultrasound and orbital computed tomography together formed the diagnostic basis. Amplification yielded TCR beta CDR3 regions, with RNA transcripts as the source. HTBI primers drove first-round RT-PCR of the TCR CDR3. TCRdb passed the multiplex PCR reads through MiXCR, listing each CDR3 protein once. The sample lists about 500,000 distinct CDR3 sequences; over 15% were seen once. The chain uses TRBV4-1 and TRBJ2-3; D call uncertain. Material: blood. This receptor was obtained from a woman aged 18-30 years with Graves' ophthalmopathy. In DNA form, the CDR3 reads TGCGCCAGCAGCCAAGAATCCAGAACAGATACGCAGTATTTT. It translates to CASSQESRTDTQYF.